One TCR beta chain is described in this entry. This clone was recorded only once. The antigen it binds to is not known. Base qualities are not provided; no much larger clone lies one nucleotide away. Each collaborating institution followed its own protocols to collect whole blood in K2EDTA tubes. For TCRbeta analysis, collaborators shipped samples in one of three forms: frozen whole blood, isolated PBMCs, or DNA extracted from either of those sample types. CDR1 and CDR2 were assigned from the germline V gene as SGHRS and YFSETQ. V is cut back by 2 bases and J by 7 bases, with 5 bases in the junction unmatched. Inclusive of the bounding cysteine and phenylalanine, the CDR3 is 15 residues long. Only the CDR3 region is kept as DNA, spanning 45 bases read in frame from base 1. These data are taken from a study of blood T cell repertoires in COVID-19 (dated by TCRdb to 2018 to 2020). Regarding the complete study: The collaborator samples originated in the United States, Italy and Spain and spanned the acute and convalescent phases of COVID-19. The dataset comprised deeply sampled blood TCRbeta repertoires from subjects exposed to, actively infected with, or recovered from COVID-19. The samples were drawn from the first 160 participants of the ongoing ImmuneRACE study and from roughly 1,300 subjects provided by 6 global collaborators. A freely available public database, intended as a resource for researchers studying the immune response to SARS-CoV-2, is where the repertoires were released. A de-identified subject ID, COVID-19 status, age in years and sex were almost always included in the sample metadata. The material from the prospective study consisted of cDNA or gDNA derived from T cells, B-cell-depleted T cells, or PBMCs. HLA class I and class II types, where available, came from metadata supplied by the sample provider rather than from assay-based typing. Study-level results and caveats: The amount of clinical and demographic metadata varied by source and participant and was provided uncurated.

The immunoSEQ Assay, a bias-controlled multiplex PCR, was used to amplify TCRbeta CDR3 regions from genomic DNA. In the authors' own workflow: Within the assay, amplification of reference gene primers was used to estimate how many nucleated cells each sample contained. To quantify the absolute abundance of each unique TCRbeta CDR3 rearrangement, sequence reads were collapsed and filtered. For each sample, productive Simpson clonality was calculated as the square root of Simpson's diversity index over productive rearrangements. As stored in TCRdb, this immuneACCESS dataset retains in-frame rearrangements with V and J assigned. A fraction of the clones does not appear; measured against another copy, unresolved V genes explain less than half of the discrepancy, and the remainder lacks a known reason. D and trimming come from the DNA, and the V and J calls and clone size come from that table. The table for this sample lists some 80,000 clones; around 79% of them were counted only once. The ten largest clones represent about 5% of the sample.

The sequence derives from a woman aged 80 or older with active or convalescent COVID-19. The chain joins TRBV5-1 to TRBJ2-1; the central 11 bases match TRBD2. The sample consisted of peripheral blood. The nucleotide sequence reads TGCGCCAGCAGCTTTCAGTCTAGCGGGAGGAATGAGCAGTTCTTC. This gives the protein CASSFQSSGRNEQFF.